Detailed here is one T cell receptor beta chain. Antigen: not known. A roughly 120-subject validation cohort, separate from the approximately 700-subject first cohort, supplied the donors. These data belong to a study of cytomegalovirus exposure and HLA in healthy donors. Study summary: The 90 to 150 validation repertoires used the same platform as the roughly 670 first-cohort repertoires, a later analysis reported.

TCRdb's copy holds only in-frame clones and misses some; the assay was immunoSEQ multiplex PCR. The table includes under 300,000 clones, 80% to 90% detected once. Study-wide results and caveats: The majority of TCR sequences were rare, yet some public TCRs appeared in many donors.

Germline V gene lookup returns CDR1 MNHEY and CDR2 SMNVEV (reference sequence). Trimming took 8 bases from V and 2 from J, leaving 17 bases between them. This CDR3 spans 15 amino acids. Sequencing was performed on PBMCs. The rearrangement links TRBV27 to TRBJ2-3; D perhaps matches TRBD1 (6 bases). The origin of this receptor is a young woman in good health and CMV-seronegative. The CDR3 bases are TGTGCCAGCCTTCGACAGGCCCCTTTCACAGATACGCAGTATTTT. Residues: CASLRQAPFTDTQYF.